This T cell receptor beta chain came from a study of blood T cell repertoires in COVID-19. Study at large: The study drew acute and convalescent COVID-19 samples from the United States, Italy and Spain.

Among Cohort 3 donors, those recovered had two negative PCRs, clearance, or symptom resolution. Original processing methods: Reference gene primer amplification yielded estimated nucleated cell counts. Generated by immunoSEQ multiplex PCR, the TCRdb table keeps only in-frame clones and is missing some. The V and J calls and clone size are taken from that table; D and trimming were inferred from the DNA. Of approximately 160,000 clones listed, less than 90% are singletons. V lost 0 bases and J 0 bases, leaving 10 bases between the germline ends. Looked up from germline, CDR1 is SGDLS and CDR2 is YYNGEE. This CDR3 comprises 16 residues.

The rearrangement joins TRBV9 to TRBJ2-1; D gene ambiguous. Sequenced sample: PBMCs or T cells enriched from blood (not recorded which). The receptor comes from a woman between 45 and 65 years old who had recovered from COVID-19. The CDR3 spells CASSVVDFPSYNEQFF. CDR3 DNA sequence: TGTGCCAGCAGCGTAGTTGACTTTCCCTCCTACAATGAGCAGTTCTTC. Supplemented by reference TRBV9 and TRBJ2-1, the full variable domain reads DSGVTQTPKHLITATGQRVTLRCSPRSGDLSVYWYQQSLDQGLQFLIQYYNGEERAKGNILERFSAQQFPDLHSELNLSSLELGDSALYFCASSVVDFPSYNEQFFGPGTRLTVL.